Following are 22 T cell receptor beta chains from one sample sequenced in a study of radiation and T cells in renal cell carcinoma. Documented time point: baseline pretreatment blood. Treatment reported: 15 Gy SBRT to primary tumor, nephrectomy 4 weeks later. Assay: immunoSEQ multiplex PCR; the TCRdb copy retains only in-frame clones and omits some. Of 20,000 to 25,000 clones in the sample, roughly 80% were seen once. The specimen was blood, collected from a patient whose treatment included radiotherapy and nephrectomy. These receptor sequences come from a man in his 60s with renal cell carcinoma.

The rearrangement joins TRBV7-2 to TRBJ2-1; D uncertain. Looked up from germline, CDR1 is SGHTA and CDR2 is FQGNSA. V was trimmed by 5 bases and J by 10 bases, leaving 9 bases between them. The CDR3 has 11 amino acids. The CDR3 sequence: CASSHGPEQFF. The CDR3 DNA reads TGTGCCAGCAGCCATGGACCCGAGCAGTTCTTC.

V usage is TRBV9 and J usage is TRBJ2-3; no clear D gene. This CDR3 region has 14 residues. CDR1 is SGDLS and CDR2 is YYNGEE in the germline V gene. V was trimmed by 4 bases and J by 1 base, leaving 10 bases between them. The CDR3 DNA reads TGTGCCAGCAGCCCACCGGGCGGCACAGATACGCAGTATTTT. It translates to CASSPPGGTDTQYF.

This clone was observed once. This sequence joins TRBV5-1 and TRBJ2-7; D perhaps matches TRBD2 (5 bases). The CDR3 consists of 13 residues. Germline assignment: CDR1 SGHRS and CDR2 YFSETQ. The V gene lost 2 bases and the J gene lost 7 bases, with 13 bases spanning the gap. CDR3 bases: TGCGCCAGCAGCTTAAGCAGGTCGGGGGAGCAGTACTTC. Protein product: CASSLSRSGEQYF. Based on the CDR3 plus reference TRBV5-1 and TRBJ2-7, the full variable domain is KAGVTQTPRYLIKTRGQQVTLSCSPISGHRSVSWYQQTPGQGLQFLFEYFSETQRNKGNFPGRFSGRQFSNSRSEMNVSTLELGDSALYLCASSLSRSGEQYFGPGTRLTVT.

This clone was picked up one time. The rearrangement joins TRBV11-2 to TRBJ2-2; D possibly corresponds to TRBD2 (6 bases). The CDR3 spans 16 residues. V was pared by 5 bases and J by 6 bases, with 19 bases between. CDR1 and CDR2 from the germline V gene are SGHAT and FQNNGV. Here the CDR3 DNA reads TGTGCCAGCAGCCCGCTGTCGACTAGAAATCCCGGGGAGCTGTTTTTT. Translating it yields CASSPLSTRNPGELFF.

V usage is TRBV7-6 and J usage is TRBJ2-2, with 9 bases aligning to TRBD2. The V gene end was trimmed by 1 base and the J gene end by 6 bases; junction bases not matched to a gene: 6. Germline CDR1 SGHVS, CDR2 FNYEAQ. CDR3 length: 16 amino acids. The CDR3 sequence is CASSLEAGGPAGELFF. The CDR3 DNA follows: TGTGCCAGCAGCTTAGAGGCGGGAGGGCCTGCCGGGGAGCTGTTTTTT.

The genes are TRBV6-1 and TRBJ1-3; D may be TRBD1 (6 bases). V was shortened by 3 bases and J by 0 bases, with 9 bases between the two germline ends. The CDR3 spans 15 residues. Germline assignment: CDR1 MNHNS and CDR2 SASEGT. CDR3 coding DNA: TGTGCCAGCAGTGATACAGGGATCTCTGGAAACACCATATATTTT. Translation: CASSDTGISGNTIYF.

The chain combines TRBV19 with TRBJ2-5; D unresolved. V lost 5 bases to trimming and J lost 5 bases, with 15 bases between them. Germline assignment: CDR1 LNHDA and CDR2 SQIVND (reference sequence). The CDR3 loop spans 14 amino acids. CDR3 bases: TGTGCCAGTAGTCTCAGCGAGAGTGGGGAGACCCAGTACTTC. Protein: CASSLSESGETQYF. Combining the CDR3 with reference TRBV19 and TRBJ2-5 gives the whole variable domain DGGITQSPKYLFRKEGQNVTLSCEQNLNHDAMYWYRQDPGQGLRLIYYSQIVNDFQKGDIAEGYSVSREKKESFPLTVTSAQKNPTAFYLCASSLSESGETQYFGPGTRLLVL.

The chain couples TRBV9 to TRBJ2-7; no clear D. Germline-derived CDR1 and CDR2 are SGDLS and YYNGEE. The CDR3 is 15 residues long. The ends were cut back, 2 bases at V and 3 bases at J, with 15 bases in the middle. CDR3 coding DNA: TGTGCCAGCAGCGTTGGCGGCCCCTTAGGCTACGAGCAGTACTTC. Residues: CASSVGGPLGYEQYF.

V is TRBV7-9 and J is TRBJ2-7, with 7 positions matching TRBD2. The V segment lost 3 bases and the J segment 0 bases; nucleotides outside the gene matches: 2. CDR1 is SEHNR, CDR2 FQNEAQ, per germline (reference sequence). CDR3 length: 14 residues. CDR3 DNA: TGTGCCAGCAGCTTCGGGGGGAGCTCCTACGAGCAGTACTTC. This codes for CASSFGGSSYEQYF.

The chain recombines TRBV10-3 with TRBJ2-7, with D perhaps TRBD1 (6 bases). This CDR3 contains 15 residues. With 3 bases removed from V and 4 bases from J, the gap between germline ends came to 16 bases. Germline CDR1 is ENHRY and CDR2 is SYGVKD. CDR3 nucleotides: TGTGCCATCAGTGATCTTAGGACAGCCGAATACGAGCAGTACTTC. Translated, it gives CAISDLRTAEYEQYF.

The chain joins TRBV15 to TRBJ2-7; D not certain. V was pared by 5 bases and J by 2 bases, with 10 bases between. CDR1 LNHNV and CDR2 YYDKDF come from the germline V gene (reference sequence). There are 13 residues in the CDR3. Here the CDR3 DNA reads TGTGCCACCAGCCCACTGAATGCCTACGAGCAGTACTTC. Its translation is CATSPLNAYEQYF.

V and J are TRBV7-6 and TRBJ2-3; D gene uncertain. This CDR3 is 16 amino acids long. Deletions cut 0 bases from V and 1 base from J, with 11 bases between. CDR1 SGHVS and CDR2 FNYEAQ come from the germline V gene. The CDR3 sequence: CASSLALAVGTDTQYF. CDR3 coding DNA: TGTGCCAGCAGCTTAGCGCTCGCGGTAGGCACAGATACGCAGTATTTT.

The J gene is TRBJ1-1, the V gene TRBV28, with D possibly being TRBD1 (5 bases). With 7 bases removed from V and 10 bases from J, the gap between germline ends came to 16 bases. Germline V gene sequence: CDR1 MDHEN, CDR2 SYDVKM. CDR3 size: 12 residues. For the CDR3, the DNA is TGTGCCAGCACCCTCGGAGAGGGGAGAGCTTTCTTT. As protein: CASTLGEGRAFF. Filled out from reference TRBV28 and TRBJ1-1, the complete variable domain reads DVKVTQSSRYLVKRTGEKVFLECVQDMDHENMFWYRQDPGLGLRLIYFSYDVKMKEKGDIPEGYSVSREKKERFSLILESASTNQTSMYLCASTLGEGRAFFGQGTRLTVV.

The V call is TRBV6-4, the J call TRBJ1-5; D gene uncertain. The germline V gene has CDR1 MRHNA and CDR2 SNTAGT. V was pared by 0 bases and J by 4 bases, with 10 bases between. This CDR3 is 15 amino acids long. CDR3 loop: CASSDSSRNNQPQHF. CDR3 bases: TGTGCCAGCAGTGACTCCTCCAGAAATAATCAGCCCCAGCATTTT.

The chain employs TRBV18 and TRBJ2-7, with 8 bases matching TRBD2. J lost 4 bases, V lost 0 bases, and 5 bases had no gene match. Germline V gene data show CDR1 as KGHSH and CDR2 as LQKENI. CDR3 size: 15 residues. The CDR3 sequence: CASSPPGLGRYEQYF. The CDR3 nucleotides are TGTGCCAGCTCACCACCGGGACTAGGTCGGTACGAGCAGTACTTC. Full variable domain (rest looked up from reference TRBV18 and TRBJ2-7): NAGVMQNPRHLVRRRGQEARLRCSPMKGHSHVYWYRQLPEEGLKFMVYLQKENIIDESGMPKERFSAEFPKEGPSILRIQQVVRGDSAAYFCASSPPGLGRYEQYFGPGTRLTVT.

The V gene is TRBV7-2, the J gene TRBJ2-6; no firm D call. Germline V lookup: CDR1 SGHTA, CDR2 FQGNSA. V dropped 0 bases and J dropped 1 base, with 7 bases sitting between them. CDR3 length equals 16 residues. CDR3 region: CASSLAYMSGANVLTF. The CDR3 DNA is TGTGCCAGCAGCTTAGCATACATGTCTGGGGCCAACGTCCTGACTTTC. The full variable domain, its missing parts supplied by reference TRBV7-2 and TRBJ2-6, is GAGVSQSPSNKVTEKGKDVELRCDPISGHTALYWYRQSLGQGLEFLIYFQGNSAPDKSGLPSDRFSAERTGGSVSTLTIQRTQQEDSAVYLCASSLAYMSGANVLTFGAGSRLTVL.

J is TRBJ2-5 and V is TRBV5-4; the D call may be TRBD1 or TRBD2 (5 bases each). The CDR3 is 14 residues long. In germline, CDR1 is SGHNT, CDR2 YYREEE (reference sequence). V was trimmed by 0 bases and J by 5 bases, leaving 11 bases between them. CDR3 DNA sequence: TGTGCCAGCAGCTTGGCCCGGGGCAGGGAGACCCAGTACTTC. Amino acids: CASSLARGRETQYF.

This clone was detected only once. This chain links TRBV5-1 with TRBJ2-7; D unresolved. Germline V lookup: CDR1 SGHRS, CDR2 YFSETQ. This CDR3 contains 14 residues. Trimming stripped 1 base from V and 2 bases from J, with 10 bases between. The CDR3 region is CASSLTYSAYEQYF. As DNA, the CDR3 is TGCGCCAGCAGCTTGACCTACTCGGCCTACGAGCAGTACTTC. Together with reference TRBV5-1 and TRBJ2-7, the CDR3 gives the full variable domain: KAGVTQTPRYLIKTRGQQVTLSCSPISGHRSVSWYQQTPGQGLQFLFEYFSETQRNKGNFPGRFSGRQFSNSRSEMNVSTLELGDSALYLCASSLTYSAYEQYFGPGTRLTVT.

The chain has TRBV11-1 and TRBJ2-3, with a possible D match to TRBD1 (6 bases). This CDR3 has 13 amino acids. Germline V lookup: CDR1 SGHAT, CDR2 FQDESV (reference sequence). Deletions cut 4 bases from V and 6 bases from J, with 11 bases between. The CDR3 spells CASSSEQGDTQYF. In DNA form, the CDR3 reads TGTGCCAGCAGCTCAGAACAGGGTGATACGCAGTATTTT.

The chain links TRBV15 to TRBJ2-5; D gene ambiguous. Deletions cut 0 bases from V and 4 bases from J, with 12 bases between. The germline V gene encodes CDR1 LNHNV and CDR2 YYDKDF (reference sequence). The CDR3 contains 15 residues. DNA of the CDR3: TGTGCCACCAGCAGAGATCGGCCGGAGAGAGAGACCCAGTACTTC. Translated: CATSRDRPERETQYF.

As DNA, the CDR3 is TGTGCCAGTAGTTGGGCAGGGGATCCGCCGGGGGAGCTGTTTTTT. It is translated as CASSWAGDPPGELFF. The chain recombines TRBV19 with TRBJ2-2; a weak D match, TRBD1 (6 bases). Germline lookup yields CDR1 LNHDA and CDR2 SQIVND (reference sequence). The CDR3 runs to 15 residues. The germline V and J ends were trimmed by 5 bases and 8 bases, with 18 bases remaining between them.

The chain uses TRBV29-1 and TRBJ2-2; a possible D gene is TRBD2 (5 bases). The CDR3 is 13 amino acids. CDR1 and CDR2 (germline): SQVTM, ANQGSEA. Trimming took 5 bases from V and 4 from J, leaving 11 bases between them. CDR3 residues: CSVSTAGTGELFF. The CDR3 DNA sequence: TGCAGCGTTTCGACGGCGGGCACCGGGGAGCTGTTTTTT.